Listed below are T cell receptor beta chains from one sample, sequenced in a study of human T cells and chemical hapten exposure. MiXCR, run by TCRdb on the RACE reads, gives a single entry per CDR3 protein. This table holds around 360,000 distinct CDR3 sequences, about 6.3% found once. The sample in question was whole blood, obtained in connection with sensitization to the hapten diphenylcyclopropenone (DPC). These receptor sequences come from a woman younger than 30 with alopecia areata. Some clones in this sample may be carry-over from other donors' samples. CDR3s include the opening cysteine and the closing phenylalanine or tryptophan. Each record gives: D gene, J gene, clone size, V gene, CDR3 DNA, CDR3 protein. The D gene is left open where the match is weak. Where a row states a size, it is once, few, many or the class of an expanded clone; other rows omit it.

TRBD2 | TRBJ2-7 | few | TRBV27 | TGTGCCAGCAGTCCCAGGACTAGCGTCTCCTACGAGCAGTACTTC | CASSPRTSVSYEQYF
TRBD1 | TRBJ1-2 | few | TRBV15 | TGTGCCACCAGCAGAGTTCGGACAGGGGTAGGCTATGGCTACACCTTC | CATSRVRTGVGYGYTF
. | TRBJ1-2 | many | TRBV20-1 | TGCAGTGCTAGGCCCGACAGGCCCGCGAACTATGGCTACACCTTC | CSARPDRPANYGYTF
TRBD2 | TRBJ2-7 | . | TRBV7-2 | TGTGCCAGCAGCTCGCCCAGCGGGGGAAACTACGAGCAGTACTTC | CASSSPSGGNYEQYF
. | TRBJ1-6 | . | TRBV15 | TGTGCCACCAGCAGAGATCCTGGGGGCCGGAATTCACCCCTCCACTTT | CATSRDPGGRNSPLHF
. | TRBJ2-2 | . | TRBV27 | TGTGCCAGCAGTTTAGAACCGGTCACCGGGGAGCTGTTTTTT | CASSLEPVTGELFF
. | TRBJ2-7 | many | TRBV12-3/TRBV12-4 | TGTGCCAGCAGTTACCGGGTCCTTGCTTCTGACGAGCAGTACTTC | CASSYRVLASDEQYF
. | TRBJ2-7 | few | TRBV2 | TGTGCCAGCAGACTGGACAGTCCACCAGAGGAGCAGTACTTC | CASRLDSPPEEQYF
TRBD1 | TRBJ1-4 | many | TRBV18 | TGTGCCAGCTCACCGCGGGGACAGGGGATTGGCGAAAAACTGTTTTTT | CASSPRGQGIGEKLFF
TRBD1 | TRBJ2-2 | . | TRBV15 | TGTGCCACCAGCAGGGACAGGGGGGAGCCCGGGGAGCTGTTTTTT | CATSRDRGEPGELFF
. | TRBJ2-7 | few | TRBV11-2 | TGTGCCAGCAGATTTTTACACGTACACGAGCAGTACTTC | CASRFLHVHEQYF
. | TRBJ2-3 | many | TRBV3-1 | TGTGCCAGCAGCCAAGCCCGTACGGGGCCAGATACGCAGTATTTT | CASSQARTGPDTQYF
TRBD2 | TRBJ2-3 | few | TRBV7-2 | TGTGCCAGCAGCTCCGGCGGGGGGGCCGGCACAGATACGCAGTATTTT | CASSSGGGAGTDTQYF
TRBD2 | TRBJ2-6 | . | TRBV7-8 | TGTGCCAGCAGCCCCCGGGGGGGCCTACCCTCTGGGGCCAACGTCCTGACTTTC | CASSPRGGLPSGANVLTF
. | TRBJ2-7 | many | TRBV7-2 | TGTGCCAGCAGCTTAGGGTTCCCCCAGTACTTC | CASSLGFPQYF
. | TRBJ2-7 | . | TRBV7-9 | TGTGCCAGCAGCTTAGTCCTAGCGGAGCAGTACTTC | CASSLVLAEQYF
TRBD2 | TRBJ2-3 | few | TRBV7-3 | TGTGCCAGCAGCTCCAGCGGGGGCCCCGCAGTTAATACGCAGTATTTT | CASSSSGGPAVNTQYF
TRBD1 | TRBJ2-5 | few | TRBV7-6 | TGTGCCAGCAGCCCGGATACAGGGGGCGCAGGAGAGACCCAGTACTTC | CASSPDTGGAGETQYF
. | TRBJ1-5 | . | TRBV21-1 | TGTGCCAATACAAAGTGGGTCAGCAATCAGCCCCAGCATTTT | CANTKWVSNQPQHF
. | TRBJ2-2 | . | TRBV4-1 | TGCGCCAGCAGTGCGGACAGGAACACCGGGGAGCTGTTTTTT | CASSADRNTGELFF
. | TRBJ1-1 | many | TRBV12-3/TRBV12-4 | TGTGCCAGCAGTGTTCGGGGGACTGAAGCTTTCTTT | CASSVRGTEAFF
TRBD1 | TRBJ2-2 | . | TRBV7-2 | TGTGCCAGCAGCTTAGTGACAGGGGGCACCGGGGAGCTGTTTTTT | CASSLVTGGTGELFF
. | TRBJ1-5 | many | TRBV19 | TGTGCCAGTAGTATAGATGCATGGGAGTGGCCCCAGCATTTT | CASSIDAWEWPQHF
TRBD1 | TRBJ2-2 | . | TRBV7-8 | TGTGCCAGCGGGACACCGGACAGGGGTCACGGGGAGCTGTTTTTT | CASGTPDRGHGELFF
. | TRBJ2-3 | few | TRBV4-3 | TGCGCCAGCAGCCGGGGGGACACAGATACGCAGTATTTT | CASSRGDTDTQYF
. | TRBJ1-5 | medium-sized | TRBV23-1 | TGCGCCAGCAGCAAAAAAAGCCAGGAGCCCTATAGCAATCAGCCCCAGCATTTT | CASSKKSQEPYSNQPQHF
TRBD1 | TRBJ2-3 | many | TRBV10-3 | TGTGCCATCGGGAGGGACAGGGGGAGAGATACGCAGTATTTT | CAIGRDRGRDTQYF
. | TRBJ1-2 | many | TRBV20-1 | TGCAGTGCTAGAGGCGACGAAAGGGCGGTCTATGGCTACACCTTC | CSARGDERAVYGYTF
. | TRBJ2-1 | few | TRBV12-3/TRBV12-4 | TGTGCCAGCAGTTTAACTAGAGCGTCGGCCTATGAGCAGTTCTTC | CASSLTRASAYEQFF
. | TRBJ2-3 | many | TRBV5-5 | TGTGCCAGCAGCTCCCCCCCCTCCGAGGGGCAGTATTTT | CASSSPPSEGQYF
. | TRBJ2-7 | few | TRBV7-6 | TGTGCCAGCAGCTTAGCAGGGGACAATACCTACGAGCAGTACTTC | CASSLAGDNTYEQYF
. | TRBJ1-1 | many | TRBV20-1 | TGCAGTGCTATCACAGGGTGGACTGAAGCTTTCTTT | CSAITGWTEAFF
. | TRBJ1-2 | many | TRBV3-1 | TGTGCCAGCAGCCAAGATCTGGGCGGTTTAGGCTACACCTTC | CASSQDLGGLGYTF
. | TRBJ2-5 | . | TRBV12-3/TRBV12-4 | TGTGCCAGCAACCTTCGGGGGGCAAGGGAGACCCAGTACTTC | CASNLRGARETQYF
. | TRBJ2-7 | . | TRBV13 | TGTGCCAGCAGCCGTAGGGACTCGAACTACGAGCAGTACTTC | CASSRRDSNYEQYF
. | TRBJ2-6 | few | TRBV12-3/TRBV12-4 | TGTGCCAGCAGTTTACGGACCTCTGGGGCCAACGTCCTGACTTTC | CASSLRTSGANVLTF
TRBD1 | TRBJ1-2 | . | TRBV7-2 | TGTGCCAGCAGCTCTGCCGTAGCTCAGGGGGCGCAGGGCTACACCTTC | CASSSAVAQGAQGYTF
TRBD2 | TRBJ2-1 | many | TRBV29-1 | TGCAGCGTTTTTGGTAGCGGGACCCCCACCGGAGAGCAGTTCTTC | CSVFGSGTPTGEQFF
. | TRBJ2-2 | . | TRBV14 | TGTGCCAGCAGCCATAAACCCACCGGGGAGCTGTTTTTT | CASSHKPTGELFF
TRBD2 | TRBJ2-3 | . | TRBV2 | TGTGCCAGTCGGGGGGACCTCGGGAGCCATACGCAGTATTTT | CASRGDLGSHTQYF
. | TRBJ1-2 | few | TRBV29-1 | TGCAGCGTTGTGTCCGTCGAAGAAAACGGCTACACCTTC | CSVVSVEENGYTF
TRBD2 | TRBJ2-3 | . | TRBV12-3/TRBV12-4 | TGTGCCAGCAGTTCCATGCCGCGGGGGGCCACAGATACGCAGTATTTT | CASSSMPRGATDTQYF
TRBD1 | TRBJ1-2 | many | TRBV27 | TGTGCCAGCAGTCGTTCCGGGACAGTGACCTATGGCTACACCTTC | CASSRSGTVTYGYTF
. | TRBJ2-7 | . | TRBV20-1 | TGCAGTGCTAGTCTACAGGCCTACGAGCAGTACTTC | CSASLQAYEQYF